This entry concerns a single T cell receptor beta chain. This CDR3 has 12 amino acids. The V end was cut by 6 bases, the J end by 6 bases, with 10 bases between. Germline loops: CDR1 SGHVS, CDR2 FQNEAQ. Primers for the PCR totalled 60 Vbeta and 13 Jbeta. TCRdb's table, derived via immunoSEQ multiplex PCR, lists solely in-frame clones and lacks some. The table lists 150,000 to 200,000 clones, about 76% of them singletons. These data originate in a study of cytomegalovirus exposure and HLA in healthy donors. This TCR derives from a woman in her late teens or twenties in good health and CMV-seropositive. Input material: PBMCs. The chain carries TRBV7-8 and TRBJ2-3; D is unclear. The CDR3 nucleotides are TGTGCCAGCAGGTTATTCTTTGATACGCAGTATTTT. It translates to CASRLFFDTQYF.